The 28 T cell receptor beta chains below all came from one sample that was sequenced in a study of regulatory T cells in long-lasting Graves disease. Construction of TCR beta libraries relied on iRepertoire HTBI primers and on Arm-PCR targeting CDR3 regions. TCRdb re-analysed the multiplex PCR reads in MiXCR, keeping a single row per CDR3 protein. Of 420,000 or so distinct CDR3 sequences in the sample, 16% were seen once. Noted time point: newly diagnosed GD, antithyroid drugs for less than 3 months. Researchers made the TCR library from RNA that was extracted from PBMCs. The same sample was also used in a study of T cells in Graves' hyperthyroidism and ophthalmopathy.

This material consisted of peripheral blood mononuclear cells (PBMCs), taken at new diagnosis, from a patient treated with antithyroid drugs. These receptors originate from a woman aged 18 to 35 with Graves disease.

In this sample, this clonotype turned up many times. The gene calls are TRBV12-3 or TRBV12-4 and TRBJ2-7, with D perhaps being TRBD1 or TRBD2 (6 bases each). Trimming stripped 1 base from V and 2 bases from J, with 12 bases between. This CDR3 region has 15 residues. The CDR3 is CASSLGSGATYEQYF. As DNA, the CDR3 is TGTGCCAGCAGTTTAGGGTCGGGGGCGACCTACGAGCAGTACTTC.

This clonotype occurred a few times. This chain's CDR3 is CASSIGVGSPSYNEQFF. The CDR3 DNA reads TGTGCCAGTAGTATTGGTGTGGGTTCGCCTTCCTACAATGAGCAGTTCTTC. This chain joins TRBV19 and TRBJ2-1; D is unresolved. This CDR3 has 17 residues. Germline-derived CDR1 and CDR2 are LNHDA and SQIVND (reference sequence). V was shortened by 3 bases and J by 1 base, with 16 bases between the two germline ends.

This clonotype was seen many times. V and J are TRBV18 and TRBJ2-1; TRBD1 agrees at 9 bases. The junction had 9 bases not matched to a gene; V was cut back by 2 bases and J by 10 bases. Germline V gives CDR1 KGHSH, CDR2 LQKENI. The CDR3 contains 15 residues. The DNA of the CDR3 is TGTGCCAGCTCACCAAACCGGGGGACAGGGCGAGAGCAGTTCTTC. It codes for CASSPNRGTGREQFF.

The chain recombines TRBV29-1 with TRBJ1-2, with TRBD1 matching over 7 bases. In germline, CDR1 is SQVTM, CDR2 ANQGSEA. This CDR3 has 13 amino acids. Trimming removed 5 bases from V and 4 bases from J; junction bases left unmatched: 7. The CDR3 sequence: CSVTSGTAYGYTF. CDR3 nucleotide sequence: TGCAGCGTTACCTCCGGGACAGCCTATGGCTACACCTTC.

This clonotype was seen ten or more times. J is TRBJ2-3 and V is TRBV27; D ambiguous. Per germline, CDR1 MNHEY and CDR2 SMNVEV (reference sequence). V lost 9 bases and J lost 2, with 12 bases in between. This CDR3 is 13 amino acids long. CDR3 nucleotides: TGTGCCAGTGGATGGGTGGCCACAGATACGCAGTATTTT. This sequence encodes CASGWVATDTQYF.

The CDR3 nucleotides read TGTGCCAGCAGCCATACAGGGTACACAGATACGCAGTATTTT. This encodes CASSHTGYTDTQYF. The genes are TRBV14 and TRBJ2-3; maybe TRBD1 (6 bases). The CDR3 runs 14 residues. Germline V gives CDR1 SGHDN, CDR2 FVKESK. Trimming removed 3 bases at V and 2 bases at J, with 9 bases between. The full variable domain, its missing parts supplied by reference TRBV14 and TRBJ2-3, is EAGVTQFPSHSVIEKGQTVTLRCDPISGHDNLYWYRRVMGKEIKFLLHFVKESKQDESGMPNNRFLAERTGGTYSTLKVQPAELEDSGVYFCASSHTGYTDTQYFGPGTRLTVL.

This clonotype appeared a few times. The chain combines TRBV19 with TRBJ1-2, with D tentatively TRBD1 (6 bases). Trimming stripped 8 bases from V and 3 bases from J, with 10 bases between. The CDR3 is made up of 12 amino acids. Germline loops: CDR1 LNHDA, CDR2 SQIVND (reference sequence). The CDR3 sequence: CASSGQYYGYTF. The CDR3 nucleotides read TGTGCCAGTTCAGGACAGTACTATGGCTACACCTTC.

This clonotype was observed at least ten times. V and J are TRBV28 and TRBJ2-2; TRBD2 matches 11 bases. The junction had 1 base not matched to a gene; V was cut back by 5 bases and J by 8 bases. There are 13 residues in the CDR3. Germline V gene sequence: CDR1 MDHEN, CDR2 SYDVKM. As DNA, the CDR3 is TGTGCCAGCAGTAGACTAGCGGGAGGGGAGCTGTTTTTT. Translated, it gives CASSRLAGGELFF.

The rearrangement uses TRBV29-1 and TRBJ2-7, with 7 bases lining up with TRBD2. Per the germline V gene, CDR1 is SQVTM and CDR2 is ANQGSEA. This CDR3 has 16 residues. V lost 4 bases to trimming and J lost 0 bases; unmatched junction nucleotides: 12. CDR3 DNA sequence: TGCAGCGTTGTTTTTATGCAAAGCGGGGACTCCTACGAGCAGTACTTC. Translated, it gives CSVVFMQSGDSYEQYF.

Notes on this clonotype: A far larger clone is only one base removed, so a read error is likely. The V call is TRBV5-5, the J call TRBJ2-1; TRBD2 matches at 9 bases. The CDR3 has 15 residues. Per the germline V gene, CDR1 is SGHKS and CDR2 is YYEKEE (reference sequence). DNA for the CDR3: TGTGCCAGCATCAAGGAGGGGACTAGCACCAATGAGCGGTTCTTC. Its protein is CASIKEGTSTNERFF.

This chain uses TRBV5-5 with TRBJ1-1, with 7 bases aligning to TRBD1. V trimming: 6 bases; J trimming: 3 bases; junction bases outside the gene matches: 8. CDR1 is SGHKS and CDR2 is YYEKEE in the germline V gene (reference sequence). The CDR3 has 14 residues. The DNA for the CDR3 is TGTGCCAGCACCAGACAGGGCGGGGACACTGAAGCTTTCTTT. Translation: CASTRQGGDTEAFF.

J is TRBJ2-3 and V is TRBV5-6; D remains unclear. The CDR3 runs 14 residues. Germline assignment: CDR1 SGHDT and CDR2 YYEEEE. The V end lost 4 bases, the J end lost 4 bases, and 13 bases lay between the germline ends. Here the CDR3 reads CASSPRSLPDTQYF. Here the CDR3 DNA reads TGTGCCAGCAGCCCCCGCAGTTTGCCAGATACGCAGTATTTT.

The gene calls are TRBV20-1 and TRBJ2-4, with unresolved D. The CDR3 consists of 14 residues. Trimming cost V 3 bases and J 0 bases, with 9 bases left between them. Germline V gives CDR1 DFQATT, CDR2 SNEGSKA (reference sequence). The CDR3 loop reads CSASGTGAKNIQYF. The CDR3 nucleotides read TGCAGTGCTAGTGGCACGGGAGCCAAAAACATTCAGTACTTC.

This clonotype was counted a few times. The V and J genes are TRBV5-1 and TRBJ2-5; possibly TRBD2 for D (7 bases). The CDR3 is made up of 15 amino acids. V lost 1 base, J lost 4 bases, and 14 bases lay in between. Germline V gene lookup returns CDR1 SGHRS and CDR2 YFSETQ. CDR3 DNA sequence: TGCGCCAGCAGCTTGTGGGGGGGGCCGCGAGAGACCCAGTACTTC. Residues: CASSLWGGPRETQYF.

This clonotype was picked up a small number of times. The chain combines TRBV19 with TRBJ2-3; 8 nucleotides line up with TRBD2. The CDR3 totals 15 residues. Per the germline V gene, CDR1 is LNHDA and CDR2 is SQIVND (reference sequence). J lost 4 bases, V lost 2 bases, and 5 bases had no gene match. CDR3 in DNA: TGTGCCAGTAGTATACCAGCGGGAGTGGCAGATACGCAGTATTTT. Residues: CASSIPAGVADTQYF.

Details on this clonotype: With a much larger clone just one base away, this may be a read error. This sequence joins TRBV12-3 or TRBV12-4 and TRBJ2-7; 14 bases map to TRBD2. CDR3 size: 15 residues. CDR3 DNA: TGTGCCGGCAGCCCGACTAGCGGGAGGGCCTTGGAGCAGTACTTC. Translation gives CAGSPTSGRALEQYF.

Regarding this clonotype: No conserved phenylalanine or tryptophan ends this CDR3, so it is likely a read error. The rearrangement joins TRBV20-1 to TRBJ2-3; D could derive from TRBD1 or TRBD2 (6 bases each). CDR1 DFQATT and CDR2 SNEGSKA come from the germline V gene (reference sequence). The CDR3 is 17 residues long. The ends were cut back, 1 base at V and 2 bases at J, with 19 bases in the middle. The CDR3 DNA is TGCAGTGCTAGAGGAAATTGGGCTAGGGGGGCCACAGATACGCAGTATCTT. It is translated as CSARGNWARGATDTQYL.

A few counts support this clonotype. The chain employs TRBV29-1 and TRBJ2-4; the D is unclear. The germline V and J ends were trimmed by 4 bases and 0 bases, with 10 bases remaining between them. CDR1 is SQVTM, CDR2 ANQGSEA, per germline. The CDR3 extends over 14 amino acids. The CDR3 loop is CSVAGLLAKNIQYF. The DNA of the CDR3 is TGCAGCGTTGCCGGTCTTCTAGCCAAAAACATTCAGTACTTC.

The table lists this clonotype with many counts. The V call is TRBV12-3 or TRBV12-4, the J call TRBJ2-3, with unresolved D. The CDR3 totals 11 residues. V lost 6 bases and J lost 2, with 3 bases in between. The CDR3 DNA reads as TGTGCCAGCAGCCACACAGATACGCAGTATTTT. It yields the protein CASSHTDTQYF.

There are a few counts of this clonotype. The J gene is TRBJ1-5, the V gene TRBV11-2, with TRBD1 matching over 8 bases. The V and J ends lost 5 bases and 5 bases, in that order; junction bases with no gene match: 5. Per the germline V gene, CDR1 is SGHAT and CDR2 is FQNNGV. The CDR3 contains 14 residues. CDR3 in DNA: TGTGCCAGCAGCAGGACAGGGATACATCAGCCCCAGCATTTT. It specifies CASSRTGIHQPQHF.

CDR3 DNA sequence: TGTGCCAGCTCACCACCTCGTAAGGAGACCCAGTACTTC. Translating it yields CASSPPRKETQYF. This rearrangement joins TRBV18 to TRBJ2-5; D not certain. The CDR3 totals 13 residues. The V gene lost 0 bases and the J gene lost 5 bases, with 7 bases spanning the gap. CDR1 is KGHSH and CDR2 is LQKENI in the germline V gene.

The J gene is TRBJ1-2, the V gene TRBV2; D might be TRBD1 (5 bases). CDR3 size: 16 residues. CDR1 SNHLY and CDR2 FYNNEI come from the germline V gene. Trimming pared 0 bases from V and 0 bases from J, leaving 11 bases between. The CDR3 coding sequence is TGTGCCAGCAGTGAAGCGAAGAGGGGATCTAACTATGGCTACACCTTC. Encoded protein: CASSEAKRGSNYGYTF.

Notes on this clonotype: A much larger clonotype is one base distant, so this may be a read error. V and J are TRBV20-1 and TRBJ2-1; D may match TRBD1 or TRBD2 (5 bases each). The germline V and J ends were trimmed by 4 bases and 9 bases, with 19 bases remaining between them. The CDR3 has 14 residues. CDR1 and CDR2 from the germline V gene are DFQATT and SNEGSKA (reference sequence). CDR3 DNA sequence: TGCAGTGCTACCCCTGGGACCCAGAACATTGAGCAGTTCTTC. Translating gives CSATPGTQNIEQFF.

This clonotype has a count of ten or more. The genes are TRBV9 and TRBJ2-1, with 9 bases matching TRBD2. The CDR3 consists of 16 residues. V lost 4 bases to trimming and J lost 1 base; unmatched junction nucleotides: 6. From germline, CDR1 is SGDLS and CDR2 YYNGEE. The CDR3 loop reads CASSLRLAGSYNEQFF. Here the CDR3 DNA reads TGTGCCAGCAGCTTACGGCTAGCGGGGTCCTACAATGAGCAGTTCTTC.

The CDR3 reads CASSVGPGKETQYF. CDR3 DNA sequence: TGTGCCAGCAGCGTAGGGCCCGGGAAAGAGACCCAGTACTTC. The chain combines TRBV5-8 with TRBJ2-5; tentatively, D is TRBD2 (5 bases). V lost 4 bases and J lost 3, with 13 bases in between. Germline loops: CDR1 SGHTS, CDR2 YDEGEE. The CDR3 loop spans 14 amino acids.

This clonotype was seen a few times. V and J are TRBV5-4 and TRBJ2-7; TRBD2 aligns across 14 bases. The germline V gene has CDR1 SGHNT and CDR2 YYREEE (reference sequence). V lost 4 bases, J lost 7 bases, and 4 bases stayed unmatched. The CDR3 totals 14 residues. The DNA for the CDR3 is TGTGCCAGCAGCCTCCGGACTAGCGGGGGGGAGCAGTACTTC. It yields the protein CASSLRTSGGEQYF.

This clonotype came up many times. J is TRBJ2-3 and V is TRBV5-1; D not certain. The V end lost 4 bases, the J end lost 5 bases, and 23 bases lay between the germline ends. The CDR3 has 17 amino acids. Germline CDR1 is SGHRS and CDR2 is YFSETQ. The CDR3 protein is CASSEILPTGAQDTQYF. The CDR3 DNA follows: TGCGCCAGCAGCGAAATTCTCCCAACCGGAGCACAAGATACGCAGTATTTT.

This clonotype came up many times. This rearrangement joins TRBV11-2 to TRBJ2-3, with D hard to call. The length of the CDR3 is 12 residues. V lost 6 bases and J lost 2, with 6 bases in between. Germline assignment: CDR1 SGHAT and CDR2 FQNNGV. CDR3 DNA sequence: TGTGCCAGCAGGCATACCACAGATACGCAGTATTTT. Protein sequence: CASRHTTDTQYF.